A selection of T cell receptor beta chains follows, all from one sample in a study of T cells after yellow fever vaccination. Using its own MiXCR run on the 5' RACE reads, TCRdb lists one record per CDR3 protein. The sample holds some 160,000 distinct CDR3 sequences, over 7% seen once. The source material was CD8+ T cells sorted from PBMCs, sampled 45 days after the yellow fever booster vaccination. These receptors were taken from a man between 18 and 29 years old who received the YFV17D yellow fever vaccine. Each CDR3 is given with its conserved first and last residue. A D gene is named only where the DNA matches it firmly. The listing skips clone size in some rows; elsewhere it reads once, few, many or a size class.

TRBV4-1	once	.	TRBJ2-5	CASSVGPPEETQYF	TGCGCCAGCAGCGTCGGGCCGCCTGAAGAGACCCAGTACTTC
TRBV7-9	many	TRBD1	TRBJ1-2	CASSPSGQGASGYTF	TGTGCCAGCAGCCCAAGTGGACAGGGGGCGAGTGGCTACACCTTC
TRBV11-2	many	.	TRBJ2-5	CASSQIQETQYF	TGTGCCAGCAGCCAGATACAAGAGACCCAGTACTTC
TRBV6-5	few	.	TRBJ1-4	CASSYYRANEKLFF	TGTGCCAGCAGTTACTACAGGGCGAATGAAAAACTGTTTTTT
TRBV4-2	few	TRBD2	TRBJ2-2	CASSHPPGLATNTGELFF	TGTGCCAGCAGCCACCCACCGGGACTAGCGACGAACACCGGGGAGCTGTTTTTT
TRBV5-1	.	TRBD1	TRBJ2-3	CASSWVGQGETDTQYF	TGCGCCAGCAGCTGGGTCGGACAGGGGGAAACAGATACGCAGTATTTT
TRBV5-1	few	.	TRBJ2-7	CASTPTGSHYEQYF	TGCGCCAGCACCCCGACAGGATCGCATTACGAGCAGTACTTC
TRBV7-9	.	.	TRBJ2-5	CASSSTTGQETQYF	TGTGCCAGCAGCTCGACTACAGGACAAGAGACCCAGTACTTC
TRBV4-1	few	.	TRBJ2-1	CASSLWDGKNEQFF	TGCGCCAGCAGCCTATGGGACGGAAAGAATGAGCAGTTCTTC
TRBV5-1	few	TRBD1	TRBJ2-4	CASSPRQGWDIQYF	TGCGCCAGCAGCCCAAGACAGGGTTGGGACATTCAGTACTTC
TRBV7-3	many	.	TRBJ2-1	CASSLGAGFYNEQFF	TGTGCCAGCAGCTTAGGTGCGGGTTTCTACAATGAGCAGTTCTTC
TRBV20-1	few	TRBD2	TRBJ2-5	CSARGRSQRGGKETQYF	TGCAGTGCTAGAGGAAGGAGCCAGCGGGGGGGCAAAGAGACCCAGTACTTC
TRBV11-3	.	.	TRBJ2-5	CASSLGQEAETQYF	TGTGCCAGCAGCTTAGGCCAGGAGGCAGAGACCCAGTACTTC
TRBV23-1	many	TRBD1	TRBJ2-5	CASSQPGQFQETQYF	TGCGCCAGCAGTCAACCGGGACAGTTCCAAGAGACCCAGTACTTC
TRBV12-3/TRBV12-4	.	.	TRBJ2-3	CASSPAGVEQYF	TGTGCCAGCTCCCCCGCCGGGGTAGAGCAGTATTTT
TRBV27	.	TRBD1	TRBJ2-7	CASSLRGQAYEQYF	TGTGCCAGCAGTTTGAGGGGGCAAGCCTACGAGCAGTACTTC
TRBV27	.	.	TRBJ1-1	CASSLVGFGKNTEAFF	TGTGCCAGCAGTTTAGTGGGCTTCGGGAAGAACACTGAAGCTTTCTTT
TRBV7-9	few	TRBD2	TRBJ2-5	CASSLESGGAGETQYF	TGTGCCAGCAGCTTAGAGAGCGGGGGGGCCGGAGAGACCCAGTACTTC
TRBV6-5	few	.	TRBJ1-2	CATQTGYGYTF	TGTGCCACCCAAACAGGATATGGCTACACCTTC
TRBV9	few	TRBD1	TRBJ1-4	CASSVGASLDEGAREKLFF	TGTGCCAGCAGCGTAGGAGCGTCTTTAGACGAGGGGGCGCGAGAAAAACTGTTTTTT
TRBV5-1	few	TRBD1	TRBJ2-3	CASRRAQDRGQGDTQYF	TGCGCCAGCAGGCGGGCTCAGGACAGGGGGCAAGGAGATACGCAGTATTTT
TRBV3-1	.	.	TRBJ1-2	CASSQEGARNTF	TGTGCCAGCAGCCAAGAGGGAGCAAGGAACACCTTC
TRBV7-9	.	TRBD1	TRBJ2-5	CASSLQGGWWTQYF	TGTGCCAGCAGCCTTCAAGGGGGCTGGTGGACCCAGTACTTC
TRBV7-6	many	TRBD1	TRBJ1-1	CASSPPKAGGTEAFF	TGTGCCAGCAGCCCCCCCAAGGCAGGGGGCACTGAAGCTTTCTTT
TRBV5-1	.	.	TRBJ1-1	CASSAMEGNTEAFF	TGCGCCAGCAGCGCAATGGAAGGGAACACTGAAGCTTTCTTT
TRBV30	.	.	TRBJ2-7	CAWGGASYEQYF	TGTGCCTGGGGGGGGGCATCCTACGAGCAGTACTTC
TRBV4-3	many	TRBD1	TRBJ2-5	CASSQAGTVQETQYF	TGCGCCAGCAGCCAAGCGGGGACAGTCCAAGAGACCCAGTACTTC
TRBV6-2/TRBV6-3	.	.	TRBJ1-5	CASSLPGPQHF	TGTGCCAGCAGCCTCCCAGGGCCCCAGCATTTT
TRBV4-1	few	.	TRBJ1-1	CASSQDRGNTEAFF	TGCGCCAGCAGCCAAGATCGCGGGAACACTGAAGCTTTCTTT
TRBV9	.	.	TRBJ2-3	CASSGRDTQYF	TGTGCCAGCAGCGGTAGGGATACGCAGTATTTT
TRBV4-1	few	TRBD1	TRBJ2-5	CASSQEGRGQETQYF	TGCGCCAGCAGCCAAGAGGGCAGGGGGCAAGAGACCCAGTACTTC
TRBV12-3/TRBV12-4	.	.	TRBJ2-3	CASKNRDSGTDTQYF	TGTGCCAGTAAAAACCGGGACTCTGGCACAGATACGCAGTATTTT
TRBV4-1	.	.	TRBJ2-7	CASSPLEGEQYF	TGCGCCAGCAGCCCACTGGAAGGGGAGCAGTACTTC
TRBV5-1	few	.	TRBJ1-2	CASSLVDKIYGYTF	TGCGCCAGCAGCTTGGTGGACAAGATCTATGGCTACACCTTC
TRBV9	many	.	TRBJ2-3	CASSADRNTDTQYF	TGTGCCAGCAGCGCGGACAGAAACACAGATACGCAGTATTTT
TRBV12-3/TRBV12-4	few	TRBD2	TRBJ2-3	CASSPSGGTEDTQYF	TGTGCCAGCAGCCCTAGCGGGGGGACGGAGGATACGCAGTATTTT
TRBV12-3/TRBV12-4	.	TRBD1	TRBJ2-5	CASSPNTGEAVTQYF	TGTGCCAGCAGCCCTAACACAGGGGAAGCGGTGACCCAGTACTTC
TRBV6-6	few	.	TRBJ1-1	CASSYSFRGNTEAFF	TGTGCCAGCAGTTACTCGTTTCGAGGGAACACTGAAGCTTTCTTT
TRBV4-3	.	TRBD1	TRBJ2-6	CASSPDRTIRANVLTF	TGCGCCAGCAGCCCGGACAGGACCATCCGGGCCAACGTCCTGACTTTC
TRBV27	many	.	TRBJ2-5	CASSSPDWGQETQYF	TGTGCCAGCAGTTCCCCCGACTGGGGCCAAGAGACCCAGTACTTC
TRBV12-3/TRBV12-4	few	.	TRBJ1-2	CASSSGRRWAF	TGTGCCAGCTCCTCAGGACGGCGTTGGGCCTTC
TRBV5-1	many	.	TRBJ2-5	CASSWTGRGKETQYF	TGCGCCAGCAGCTGGACAGGGCGGGGGAAAGAGACCCAGTACTTC
TRBV4-2	.	TRBD2	TRBJ2-5	CASSPDRAGGQETQYF	TGTGCCAGCAGCCCCGATAGGGCGGGGGGCCAAGAGACCCAGTACTTC
TRBV6-2/TRBV6-3	many	.	TRBJ2-1	CATSPRDNEQFF	TGTGCCACTTCACCCAGAGACAATGAGCAGTTCTTC
TRBV7-9	.	.	TRBJ2-1	CASSLGLGTLNEQFF	TGTGCCAGCAGCTTAGGACTGGGGACACTAAATGAGCAGTTCTTC
TRBV19	.	.	TRBJ1-5	CASSADRLRNQPQHF	TGTGCCAGTAGTGCGGACAGACTACGCAATCAGCCCCAGCATTTT
TRBV11-2	.	.	TRBJ1-4	CASSFWGSPNEKLFF	TGTGCCAGCAGCTTTTGGGGCAGCCCCAATGAAAAACTGTTTTTT
TRBV29-1	.	TRBD1	TRBJ2-3	CSVEVGRGRTDTQYF	TGCAGCGTTGAAGTGGGCAGGGGGCGGACAGATACGCAGTATTTT
TRBV5-6	few	TRBD1	TRBJ2-1	CASSEDRGMYNEQFF	TGTGCCAGCAGCGAGGACAGGGGTATGTACAATGAGCAGTTCTTC
TRBV4-3	many	.	TRBJ2-1	CASSHGLTSGEQFF	TGCGCCAGCAGCCACGGACTTACAAGCGGTGAGCAGTTCTTC
TRBV7-9	few	.	TRBJ1-2	CASSLQGRNYGYTF	TGTGCCAGCAGCTTACAGGGGAGGAACTATGGCTACACCTTC
TRBV7-8	many	.	TRBJ1-6	CASSLSPREIYSPLHF	TGTGCCAGCAGCTTATCCCCCCGGGAGATTTATTCACCCCTCCACTTT
TRBV4-3	few	.	TRBJ1-5	CASSQDRDNQPQHF	TGCGCCAGCAGCCAAGACAGGGATAATCAGCCCCAGCATTTT
TRBV7-9	.	.	TRBJ1-2	CASSYSGDPEGYTF	TGTGCCAGCAGCTACTCGGGGGATCCCGAAGGCTACACCTTC
TRBV5-1	few	TRBD2	TRBJ2-3	CASSFRGADTQYF	TGCGCCAGCAGCTTCCGGGGGGCAGATACGCAGTATTTT
TRBV4-2	.	.	TRBJ1-5	CASSPGGSQPQHF	TGTGCCAGCAGTCCGGGGGGGAGTCAGCCCCAGCATTTT